The rows below give T cell receptor beta chains drawn from one sample of a study of cytomegalovirus exposure and HLA in healthy donors. Using immunoSEQ multiplex PCR, the repertoire was profiled, and TCRdb retains in-frame clones only, with some absent. The sample has some 69,000 clones, 79% seen once; the top ten hold about 2.8%. The specimen sequenced was PBMCs. The receptors originated from a woman aged 25-40 years in good health and CMV-seronegative. CDR3s include the opening cysteine and the closing phenylalanine or tryptophan. A D gene is named only where the DNA matches it firmly. Some rows mark clone size as missing; the rest say once, few, many or name a class of expanded clone.

J: TRBJ1-3; size: few; D: TRBD1; length: 18; V: TRBV9; DNA: TGTGCCAGCAGCACCCGGACAGGGGAGGAACTTGGTGGAAACACCATATATTTT; CDR3: CASSTRTGEELGGNTIYF
J: TRBJ1-6; size: .; D: .; length: 20; V: TRBV2; DNA: TGTGCCAGCAGTGAAGCGCTTCGTAGGACGGGGAGCTCCTATAATTCACCCCTCCACTTT; CDR3: CASSEALRRTGSSYNSPLHF
J: TRBJ1-2; size: .; D: .; length: 14; V: TRBV18; DNA: TGTGCCAGCTCACCATTGGCACAGGGAAGTGGCTACACCTTC; CDR3: CASSPLAQGSGYTF
J: TRBJ1-2; size: few; D: TRBD1; length: 13; V: TRBV29-1; DNA: TGCAGCGTTGAAGACGGACAGGATTATGGCTACACCTTC; CDR3: CSVEDGQDYGYTF
J: TRBJ1-1; size: .; D: TRBD1; length: 13; V: TRBV14; DNA: TGTGCCAGCAGTTGGACAGGGAACACTGAAGCTTTCTTT; CDR3: CASSWTGNTEAFF
J: TRBJ2-1; size: .; D: TRBD2; length: 16; V: TRBV7-2; DNA: TGTGCCAGCAGCTCGGCTAGCGGGGCCCTTGTCAATGAGCAGTTCTTC; CDR3: CASSSASGALVNEQFF
J: TRBJ2-3; size: .; D: .; length: 15; V: TRBV5-4; DNA: TGTGCCAGCAGCACGTCGGGACTCCCACCGGATACGCAGTATTTT; CDR3: CASSTSGLPPDTQYF
J: TRBJ1-1; size: .; D: TRBD1; length: 14; V: TRBV6-6; DNA: TGTGCCAGCAGTTTACAGGGGGCGCCCACTGAAGCTTTCTTT; CDR3: CASSLQGAPTEAFF
J: TRBJ2-4; size: .; D: TRBD1; length: 14; V: TRBV5-1; DNA: TGCGCCAGCAGCTTGGGGGGACAGAAAAACATTCAGTACTTC; CDR3: CASSLGGQKNIQYF
J: TRBJ1-1; size: .; D: .; length: 13; V: TRBV19; DNA: TGTGCCAGTACACTACGTCCGGGGACTGAAGCTTTCTTT; CDR3: CASTLRPGTEAFF
J: TRBJ1-1; size: once; D: .; length: 13; V: TRBV7-2; DNA: TGTGCCAGCAGCCAGCGGGAGGACACTGAAGCTTTCTTT; CDR3: CASSQREDTEAFF
J: TRBJ1-1; size: .; D: TRBD1; length: 14; V: TRBV5-1; DNA: TGCGCCAGCAGCTCGGGACAGGGCGACACTGAAGCTTTCTTT; CDR3: CASSSGQGDTEAFF
J: TRBJ2-2; size: .; D: TRBD1; length: 14; V: TRBV19; DNA: TGTGCCAGTAGTAGGGACAGGGCCACCGGGGAGCTGTTTTTT; CDR3: CASSRDRATGELFF
J: TRBJ2-5; size: .; D: .; length: 14; V: TRBV30; DNA: TGTGCCTGGAGTGTGGGGCTGATGCAGGAGACCCAGTACTTC; CDR3: CAWSVGLMQETQYF
J: TRBJ2-1; size: .; D: TRBD2; length: 16; V: TRBV19; DNA: TGTGCCAGTAGTATACGGGGGGGCCTCACCTACAATGAGCAGTTCTTC; CDR3: CASSIRGGLTYNEQFF
J: TRBJ2-3; size: .; D: TRBD2; length: 16; V: TRBV10-3; DNA: TGTGCCATCAGGAGGACTAGCGGGGGGGGTACGGATACGCAGTATTTT; CDR3: CAIRRTSGGGTDTQYF
J: TRBJ2-2; size: .; D: .; length: 14; V: TRBV6-5; DNA: TGTGCCAGCAGTCGACTGGTGGACACCGGGGAGCTGTTTTTT; CDR3: CASSRLVDTGELFF
J: TRBJ2-3; size: .; D: TRBD2; length: 16; V: TRBV7-2; DNA: TGTGCCAGCAGCTTAGGAAATAGCGGGAGTATGGATACGCAGTATTTT; CDR3: CASSLGNSGSMDTQYF
J: TRBJ2-1; size: few; D: .; length: 17; V: TRBV11-3; DNA: TGTGCCAGCAGCTTAGATAGTAGCGACCGCTCCTACAATGAGCAGTTCTTC; CDR3: CASSLDSSDRSYNEQFF
J: TRBJ1-1; size: .; D: TRBD1; length: 14; V: TRBV5-1; DNA: TGCGCCAGCAGCAGACAGGGGAAGAACACTGAAGCTTTCTTT; CDR3: CASSRQGKNTEAFF
J: TRBJ1-4; size: .; D: .; length: 14; V: TRBV30; DNA: TGTGCCTGCCCCCGGACCGGAGGGAGTGAAAAACTGTTTTTT; CDR3: CACPRTGGSEKLFF
J: TRBJ2-3; size: .; D: TRBD1; length: 14; V: TRBV9; DNA: TGTGCCAGCAGCGGACAGGGGGCTAAAGATACGCAGTATTTT; CDR3: CASSGQGAKDTQYF
J: TRBJ2-5; size: .; D: .; length: 13; V: TRBV11-3; DNA: TGTGCCAGCAGCTTACACAGGGAAGAGACCCAGTACTTC; CDR3: CASSLHREETQYF
J: TRBJ2-2; size: few; D: TRBD1; length: 16; V: TRBV19; DNA: TGTGCCAGTAGTAGCGGACAGGGGGTGGGCACCGGGGAGCTGTTTTTT; CDR3: CASSSGQGVGTGELFF
J: TRBJ2-1; size: once; D: .; length: 12; V: TRBV4-1; DNA: TGCGCCAGCAGCCAAGATAAGGGGGAGCAGTTCTTC; CDR3: CASSQDKGEQFF
J: TRBJ1-5; size: .; D: TRBD1; length: 14; V: TRBV10-3; DNA: TGTGCCACCCAAGGACAGGGGGCAGGGCAGCCCCAGCATTTT; CDR3: CATQGQGAGQPQHF
J: TRBJ2-3; size: .; D: TRBD2; length: 14; V: TRBV10-3; DNA: TGTGCCATTTCCGGGACTAGCGGGGGTGATACGCAGTATTTT; CDR3: CAISGTSGGDTQYF
J: TRBJ1-5; size: .; D: TRBD1; length: 16; V: TRBV27; DNA: TGTGCCACCAGTAGGGCAGGGGGGCCCCAAAATCAGCCCCAGCATTTT; CDR3: CATSRAGGPQNQPQHF
J: TRBJ2-3; size: .; D: .; length: 12; V: TRBV5-8; DNA: TGTGCCAGCAGCTCAGGGCCAGATACGCAGTATTTT; CDR3: CASSSGPDTQYF
J: TRBJ1-2; size: .; D: .; length: 12; V: TRBV19; DNA: TGTGCCAGTACCGCCCGGGACAATGGCTACACCTTC; CDR3: CASTARDNGYTF
J: TRBJ2-4; size: .; D: TRBD2; length: 13; V: TRBV25-1; DNA: TGTGCCAGCAGTGAGGGACTAGCGGGAGTTCAGTACTTC; CDR3: CASSEGLAGVQYF
J: TRBJ1-3; size: .; D: .; length: 15; V: TRBV9; DNA: TGTGCCAGCAGCCCCGGTGTGGGGGGAGGAAACACCATATATTTT; CDR3: CASSPGVGGGNTIYF
J: TRBJ1-1; size: .; D: TRBD1; length: 11; V: TRBV29-1; DNA: TGCAGCGTCCTACAGGGGAAAGAAGCTTTCTTT; CDR3: CSVLQGKEAFF
J: TRBJ2-3; size: .; D: TRBD1; length: 15; V: TRBV10-1; DNA: TGCGCCAGCCGCTCCGGGACAGCCACGACAGATACGCAGTATTTT; CDR3: CASRSGTATTDTQYF
J: TRBJ2-2; size: .; D: .; length: 11; V: TRBV27; DNA: TGTGCCAGCAGGGGGCCCGGGGAGCTGTTTTTT; CDR3: CASRGPGELFF
J: TRBJ2-5; size: .; D: .; length: 13; V: TRBV11-2; DNA: TGTGCCAGCAGCTTGGGCGGGCAAGAGACCCAGTACTTC; CDR3: CASSLGGQETQYF
J: TRBJ1-5; size: .; D: .; length: 16; V: TRBV19; DNA: TGTGCCAGTAGTACCGCTCAGTTAAATAGCAATCAGCCCCAGCATTTT; CDR3: CASSTAQLNSNQPQHF
J: TRBJ1-2; size: .; D: TRBD1; length: 14; V: TRBV9; DNA: TGTGCCAGCAGCACAGGGACAGGGATGGAAGGCTACACCTTC; CDR3: CASSTGTGMEGYTF
J: TRBJ1-3; size: .; D: TRBD1; length: 14; V: TRBV4-3; DNA: TGCGCCAGCAGCCAACAGGGGGTATCAAACACCATATATTTT; CDR3: CASSQQGVSNTIYF
J: TRBJ2-2; size: once; D: .; length: 14; V: TRBV5-1; DNA: TGCGCCAGCAGCTTGGATCCCGGAGCCGGGGAGCTGTTTTTT; CDR3: CASSLDPGAGELFF
J: TRBJ2-7; size: .; D: .; length: 15; V: TRBV4-1; DNA: TGCGCCAGCAGCCAACTGGACACCGGAGGGTACGAGCAGTACTTC; CDR3: CASSQLDTGGYEQYF
J: TRBJ2-5; size: .; D: TRBD1; length: 17; V: TRBV25-1; DNA: TGTGCCAGCAGTGAATCCCGGGACAGGGGCTACCAAGAGACCCAGTACTTC; CDR3: CASSESRDRGYQETQYF